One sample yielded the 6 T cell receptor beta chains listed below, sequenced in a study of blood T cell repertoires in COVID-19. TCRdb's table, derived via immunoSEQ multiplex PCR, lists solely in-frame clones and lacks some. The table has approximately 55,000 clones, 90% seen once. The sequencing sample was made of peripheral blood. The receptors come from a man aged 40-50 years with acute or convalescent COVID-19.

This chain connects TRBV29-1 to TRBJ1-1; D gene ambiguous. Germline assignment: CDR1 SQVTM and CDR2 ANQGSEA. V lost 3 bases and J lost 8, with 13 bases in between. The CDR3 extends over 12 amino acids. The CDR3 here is CSVDTDTREAFF. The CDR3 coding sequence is TGCAGCGTTGATACTGACACACGGGAAGCTTTCTTT.

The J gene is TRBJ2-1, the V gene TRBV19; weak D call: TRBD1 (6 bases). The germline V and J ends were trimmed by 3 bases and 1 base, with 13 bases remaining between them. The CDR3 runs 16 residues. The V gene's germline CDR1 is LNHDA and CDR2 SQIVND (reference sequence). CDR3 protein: CASSINRDGSYNEQFF. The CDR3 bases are TGTGCCAGTAGTATTAACAGGGACGGATCCTACAATGAGCAGTTCTTC.

CDR3 DNA sequence: TGTGCCAGTAGTTCGAGGACAGGGCGAACTTATAGCAATCAGCCCCAGCATTTT. This sequence encodes CASSSRTGRTYSNQPQHF. V usage is TRBV19 and J usage is TRBJ1-5, with TRBD1 matching over 8 bases. V lost 5 bases to trimming and J lost 0 bases; unmatched junction nucleotides: 12. Germline V gene lookup returns CDR1 LNHDA and CDR2 SQIVND (reference sequence). The CDR3 spans 18 residues.

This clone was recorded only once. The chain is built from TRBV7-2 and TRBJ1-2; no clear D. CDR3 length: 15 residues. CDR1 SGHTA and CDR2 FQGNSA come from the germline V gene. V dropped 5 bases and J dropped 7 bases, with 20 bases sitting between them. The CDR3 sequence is CASSPPGYKKGGYTF. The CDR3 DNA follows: TGTGCCAGCAGCCCGCCGGGGTACAAGAAAGGTGGCTACACCTTC.

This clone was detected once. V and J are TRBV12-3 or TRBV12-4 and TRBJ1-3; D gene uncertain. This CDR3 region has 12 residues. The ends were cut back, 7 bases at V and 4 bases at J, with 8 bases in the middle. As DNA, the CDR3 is TGTGCCAGCACCGGGGTGGGAAACACCATATATTTT. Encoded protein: CASTGVGNTIYF.

The CDR3 bases are TGTGCCAGCAGCTTAGGAGTTCACACCGGGGAGCTGTTTTTT. Protein product: CASSLGVHTGELFF. The chain has TRBV7-2 and TRBJ2-2; D remains unclear. This CDR3 has 14 residues. The germline V and J ends were trimmed by 1 base and 3 bases, with 6 bases remaining between them. Germline CDR1 and CDR2: SGHTA and FQGNSA. Looking up the rest from reference TRBV7-2 and TRBJ2-2 gives the full variable domain: GAGVSQSPSNKVTEKGKDVELRCDPISGHTALYWYRQSLGQGLEFLIYFQGNSAPDKSGLPSDRFSAERTGGSVSTLTIQRTQQEDSAVYLCASSLGVHTGELFFGEGSRLTVL.